This T cell receptor beta chain comes out of a study of T cells in Graves' hyperthyroidism and ophthalmopathy. The TCR beta CDR3 regions underwent amplification using RNA transcripts as the source. HTBI primers drove first-round RT-PCR of the TCR CDR3. TCRdb recomputed calls from the multiplex PCR reads with MiXCR, one row per CDR3 protein. The sample contains hundreds of thousands of distinct CDR3 sequences, over 40% of which appear only once. The CDR3 runs 14 residues. V was pared by 2 bases and J by 1 base, with 8 bases between. CDR1 is SGHVS, CDR2 FNYEAQ, per germline. Sample: peripheral blood or thyroid tissue (not recorded which). V and J are TRBV7-6 and TRBJ1-1; no definite D call. This receptor was identified in an adult man with Graves' disease, either hyperthyroidism or ophthalmopathy (not recorded which). The CDR3 region is CASSLHPSNTEAFF. CDR3 coding DNA: TGTGCCAGCAGCTTACACCCTTCGAACACTGAAGCTTTCTTT.